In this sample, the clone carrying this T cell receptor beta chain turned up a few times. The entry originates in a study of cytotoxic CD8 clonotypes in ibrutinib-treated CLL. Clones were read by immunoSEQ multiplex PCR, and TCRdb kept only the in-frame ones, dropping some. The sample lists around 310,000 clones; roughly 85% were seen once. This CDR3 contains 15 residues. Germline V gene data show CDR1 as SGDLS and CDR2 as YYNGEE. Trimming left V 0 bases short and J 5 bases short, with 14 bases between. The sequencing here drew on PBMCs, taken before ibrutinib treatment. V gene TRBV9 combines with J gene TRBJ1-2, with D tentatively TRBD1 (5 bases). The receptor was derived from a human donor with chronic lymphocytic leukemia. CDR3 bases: TGTGCCAGCAGCGTAGGTCCCGAAGGGGTATATGGCTACACCTTC. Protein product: CASSVGPEGVYGYTF.